Shown below are 25 T cell receptor beta chains from a single sample sequenced in a study of shared T cell receptors in the human thymus. Data came from immunoSEQ multiplex PCR; TCRdb stores just in-frame clones and leaves some out. The data hold hundreds of thousands of clones, with around 87% observed a single time. The same data also went into a second study, on human thymus T cells.

Input material: thymocytes. All receptors come from a boy under two years old with a congenital heart defect.

This clone appeared once. The chain carries TRBV15 and TRBJ2-1; the match to TRBD2 covers 9 bases. V was pared by 0 bases and J by 5 bases, with 5 bases of the junction left unmatched. The germline V gene has CDR1 LNHNV and CDR2 YYDKDF (reference sequence). This CDR3 region has 16 residues. The CDR3 DNA reads TGTGCCACCAGCAGAGATGAGCGGGGGGAACACAATGAGCAGTTCTTC. Amino acid sequence: CATSRDERGEHNEQFF.

The chain combines TRBV11-2 with TRBJ2-6; D is possibly TRBD2 (6 bases). Trimming removed 5 bases from V and 3 bases from J, with 23 bases in between. Looked up from germline, CDR1 is SGHAT and CDR2 is FQNNGV. The CDR3 sequence is 19 residues long. CDR3 nucleotides: TGTGCCAGCAGCCCCCCCCCGGACGGGGGTATAGGTGGGGCCAACGTCCTGACTTTC. Translated: CASSPPPDGGIGGANVLTF.

This clone was counted a few times. The genes are TRBV19 and TRBJ2-3; D not resolved. The germline V gene encodes CDR1 LNHDA and CDR2 SQIVND (reference sequence). This CDR3 contains 13 residues. V lost 6 bases to trimming and J lost 8 bases, with 15 bases between them. The DNA of the CDR3 is TGTGCCAGTAGCGCTCCCTTTCCGGGTACGCAGTATTTT. Translated, it gives CASSAPFPGTQYF.

The rearrangement uses TRBV2 and TRBJ2-7; no firm D call. Germline V lookup: CDR1 SNHLY, CDR2 FYNNEI. The CDR3 extends over 13 amino acids. The V and J ends lost 2 bases and 2 bases respectively, with 7 bases between them. The CDR3 sequence is CASSEPITYEQYF. The CDR3 DNA sequence: TGTGCCAGCAGTGAACCTATCACCTACGAGCAGTACTTC.

This clone occurred a few times. The genes are TRBV2 and TRBJ2-1; 8 nucleotides align to TRBD2. Germline lookup yields CDR1 SNHLY and CDR2 FYNNEI. The V and J ends lost 4 bases and 6 bases, in that order; junction bases with no gene match: 11. There are 16 residues in the CDR3. CDR3 coding DNA: TGTGCCAGCAGTGCAGTTCCGGGGGGGGCCGCCAATGAGCAGTTCTTC. Translating it yields CASSAVPGGAANEQFF.

The chain combines TRBV9 with TRBJ2-3; TRBD2 aligns across 7 bases. The length of the CDR3 is 15 residues. Germline V lookup: CDR1 SGDLS, CDR2 YYNGEE. The ends lost 3 bases at V and 1 base at J; junction bases unmatched: 5. The CDR3 region is CASSGRDYRTDTQYF. The DNA for the CDR3 is TGTGCCAGCAGCGGCCGGGACTACCGCACAGATACGCAGTATTTT. Filled out from reference TRBV9 and TRBJ2-3, the complete variable domain reads DSGVTQTPKHLITATGQRVTLRCSPRSGDLSVYWYQQSLDQGLQFLIQYYNGEERAKGNILERFSAQQFPDLHSELNLSSLELGDSALYFCASSGRDYRTDTQYFGPGTRLTVL.

The chain couples TRBV30 to TRBJ2-5; TRBD1 agrees at 7 bases. The J call could be wrong; TRBJ2-7 is a better fit for the DNA end. Per germline, CDR1 GTSNPN and CDR2 SVGIG (reference sequence). This CDR3 has 15 amino acids. The CDR3 loop is CAWSPPPGGNYEQYF. CDR3 coding DNA: TGTGCCTGGAGTCCCCCCCCAGGGGGTAACTACGAGCAGTACTTC.

The chain has TRBV2 and TRBJ1-6; 9 nucleotides agree with TRBD1. CDR1 SNHLY and CDR2 FYNNEI come from the germline V gene. CDR3 length: 14 amino acids. J was trimmed by 8 bases and V by 7 bases; bases with no gene match: 6. CDR3 loop: CASTIDRGYSPLHF. The CDR3 bases are TGTGCCAGCACCATAGACAGGGGGTATTCACCCCTCCACTTT.

This clone showed up just once. The chain uses TRBV7-6 and TRBJ1-3, with 7 bases that match TRBD1. Germline V gene data show CDR1 as SGHVS and CDR2 as FNYEAQ. Trimming removed 6 bases from V and 7 bases from J; junction bases left unmatched: 9. This CDR3 has 14 residues. The CDR3 sequence is CASSRRQGTNTIYF. CDR3 coding DNA: TGTGCCAGCAGTCGCAGACAGGGTACTAACACCATATATTTT.

This rearrangement joins TRBV19 to TRBJ1-3; the match to TRBD1 covers 7 bases. The junction had 4 bases not matched to a gene; V was cut back by 5 bases and J by 0 bases. Germline lookup yields CDR1 LNHDA and CDR2 SQIVND (reference sequence). The length of the CDR3 is 15 residues. The CDR3 DNA sequence: TGTGCCAGTAGTCCCGGGACAGTCTCTGGAAACACCATATATTTT. It is translated as CASSPGTVSGNTIYF.

The chain carries TRBV6-1 and TRBJ1-2; 7 bases map to TRBD1. The germline CDR1 and CDR2 sequences are MNHNS and SASEGT. Trimming took 1 base from V and 1 from J; bases not matched to a gene: 3. The CDR3 contains 15 residues. CDR3 in DNA: TGTGCCAGCAGTGAAGAGCCAGGGGGTAACTATGGCTACACCTTC. This translates into CASSEEPGGNYGYTF.

V and J are TRBV7-6 and TRBJ2-3; 13 bases align to TRBD2. Germline CDR1 SGHVS, CDR2 FNYEAQ. After removal of 6 bases from V and 0 bases from J, the junction contained 9 bases not matched to a gene. The CDR3 is made up of 18 amino acids. CDR3: CASRLLAGGPLSTDTQYF. The CDR3 DNA sequence: TGTGCCAGCAGACTACTAGCGGGGGGGCCCCTTAGCACAGATACGCAGTATTTT.

This clone has just a few counts. The rearrangement links TRBV28 to TRBJ2-7, with TRBD2 matching over 10 bases. The V gene end was trimmed by 8 bases and the J gene end by 4 bases; junction bases not matched to a gene: 8. Germline V gene sequence: CDR1 MDHEN, CDR2 SYDVKM. The CDR3 has 14 amino acids. The CDR3 nucleotides are TGTGCCAGCGAGCGCGGACTAGCGGAATACGAGCAGTACTTC. Its protein is CASERGLAEYEQYF.

The chain is built from TRBV28 and TRBJ1-2; D might be TRBD1 (5 bases). V was cut by 2 bases and J by 2 bases, with 9 bases left in between. Germline V CDR1 and CDR2: MDHEN, SYDVKM. This CDR3 has 14 amino acids. The CDR3 nucleotides read TGTGCCAGCAGTTTAGGGGGGGTGAACTATGGCTACACCTTC. This gives the protein CASSLGGVNYGYTF.

This rearrangement joins TRBV5-6 to TRBJ1-5; TRBD1 matches at 7 bases. This CDR3 is built from 13 residues. Germline V lookup: CDR1 SGHDT, CDR2 YYEEEE. Losses at the gene ends were 4 bases for V and 7 bases for J; bases not matched to a gene: 5. The CDR3 DNA follows: TGTGCCAGCAGCCCCAGGGGGTTGCAGCCCCAGCATTTT. Its protein is CASSPRGLQPQHF.

The V call is TRBV28, the J call TRBJ2-1; the match to TRBD2 covers 7 bases. Unmatched junction bases numbered 11, after V lost 6 bases and J lost 6 bases. Looked up from germline, CDR1 is MDHEN and CDR2 is SYDVKM. CDR3 length: 15 amino acids. The chain's CDR3 is CASRRSGRGSNEQFF. The CDR3 DNA sequence: TGTGCCAGCAGGAGGAGTGGGAGGGGTTCCAATGAGCAGTTCTTC.

This clone has more than one count but fewer than ten. The chain carries TRBV19 and TRBJ2-7; 15 nucleotides agree with TRBD2. Trimming cost V 3 bases and J 2 bases; bases outside gene matches: 5. The CDR3 loop spans 17 amino acids. CDR1 is LNHDA, CDR2 SQIVND, per germline (reference sequence). This chain's CDR3 is CASSIGTSGGSAYEQYF. CDR3 coding DNA: TGTGCCAGTAGTATCGGGACTAGCGGGGGGTCCGCCTACGAGCAGTACTTC.

J is TRBJ2-7 and V is TRBV30; 9 bases are shared with TRBD1. The CDR3 consists of 13 residues. Losses at the gene ends were 8 bases for V and 7 bases for J; bases not matched to a gene: 12. Germline-derived CDR1 and CDR2 are GTSNPN and SVGIG (reference sequence). CDR3 nucleotide sequence: TGTGCCGGAGGGGACAGGGATGAGAAAGAGCAGTACTTC. It is translated as CAGGDRDEKEQYF.

The chain has TRBV28 and TRBJ1-2, with D perhaps matching TRBD1 (5 bases). Germline V CDR1 and CDR2: MDHEN, SYDVKM. This CDR3 is built from 13 residues. Trimming removed 3 bases at V and 5 bases at J, with 10 bases between. The CDR3 region is CASSLQGTYGYTF. CDR3 in DNA: TGTGCCAGCAGTTTGCAGGGTACTTATGGCTACACCTTC.

The CDR3 protein is CASSKVETGVYEQYF. CDR3 nucleotides: TGTGCCAGCAGCAAAGTTGAGACAGGGGTATACGAGCAGTACTTC. The chain carries TRBV21-1 and TRBJ2-7; the D call in the table, TRBD1, was not verified against the DNA. TRBV21-1 is a known pseudogene. CDR3 length: 15 residues.

The chain recombines TRBV19 with TRBJ2-1, with 8 bases lining up with TRBD1. From germline, CDR1 is LNHDA and CDR2 SQIVND (reference sequence). The CDR3 is 15 residues long. J gave up 4 bases and V 6 bases, and 8 bases lay outside the gene matches. CDR3 nucleotides: TGTGCCAGTAGACTGAAACAGGGGGAGTACAATGAGCAGTTCTTC. It yields the protein CASRLKQGEYNEQFF.

This clone was seen once. The chain is built from TRBV5-6 and TRBJ2-7; tentatively, D is TRBD2 (6 bases). Trimming removed 2 bases at V and 0 bases at J, with 12 bases between. Germline-derived CDR1 and CDR2 are SGHDT and YYEEEE. The CDR3 has 15 residues. The CDR3 DNA reads as TGTGCCAGCAGCTTAGGCGGGGCGAGCTCCTACGAGCAGTACTTC. Its translation is CASSLGGASSYEQYF.

This chain links TRBV6-5 with TRBJ2-3; D unresolved. This CDR3 spans 13 amino acids. V lost 8 bases and J 2 bases, leaving 11 bases between the germline ends. CDR1 is MNHEY, CDR2 SVGAGI, per germline. CDR3: CASRLRHTDTQYF. CDR3 bases: TGTGCCAGCCGCTTGAGACACACAGATACGCAGTATTTT.

V and J are TRBV13 and TRBJ1-5, with a tentative D call TRBD1 (6 bases). Germline CDR1 PRHDT, CDR2 FYEKMQ (reference sequence). The CDR3 consists of 13 residues. With 10 bases removed from V and 0 bases from J, the gap between germline ends came to 10 bases. The CDR3 loop is CATGQTSNQPQHF. The CDR3 nucleotides read TGTGCCACAGGACAGACTAGCAATCAGCCCCAGCATTTT. The variable domain in full, completed from reference TRBV13 and TRBJ1-5, reads AAGVIQSPRHLIKEKRETATLKCYPIPRHDTVYWYQQGPGQDPQFLISFYEKMQSDKGSIPDRFSAQQFSDYHSELNMSSLELGDSALYFCATGQTSNQPQHFGDGTRLSIL.

The chain couples TRBV5-1 to TRBJ1-6; 8 bases line up with TRBD1. V trimming: 3 bases; J trimming: 7 bases; junction bases outside the gene matches: 3. This CDR3 comprises 14 residues. The germline gives CDR1 SGHRS, CDR2 YFSETQ. The CDR3 DNA reads TGCGCCAGCAGCTCTGACAGGGGCAATTCACCCCTCCACTTT. Protein sequence: CASSSDRGNSPLHF.